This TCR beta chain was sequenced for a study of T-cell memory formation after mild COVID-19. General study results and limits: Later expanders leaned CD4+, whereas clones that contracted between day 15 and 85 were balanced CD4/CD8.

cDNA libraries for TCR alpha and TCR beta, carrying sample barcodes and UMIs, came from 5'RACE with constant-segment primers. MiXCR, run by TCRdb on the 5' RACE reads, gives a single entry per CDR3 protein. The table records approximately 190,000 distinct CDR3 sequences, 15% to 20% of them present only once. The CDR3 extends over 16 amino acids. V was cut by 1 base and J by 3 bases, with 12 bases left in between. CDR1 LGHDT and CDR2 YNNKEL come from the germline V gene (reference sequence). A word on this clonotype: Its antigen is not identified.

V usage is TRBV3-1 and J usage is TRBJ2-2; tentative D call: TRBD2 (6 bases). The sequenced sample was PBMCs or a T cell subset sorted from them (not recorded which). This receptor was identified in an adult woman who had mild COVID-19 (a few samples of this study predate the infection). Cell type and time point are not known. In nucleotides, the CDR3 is TGTGCCAGCAGCCAAGTGAGTGGCGGGGACACCGGGGAGCTGTTTTTT. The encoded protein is CASSQVSGGDTGELFF. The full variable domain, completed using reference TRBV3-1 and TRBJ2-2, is DTAVSQTPKYLVTQMGNDKSIKCEQNLGHDTMYWYKQDSKKFLKIMFSYNNKELIINETVPNRFSPKSPDKAHLNLHINSLELGDSAVYFCASSQVSGGDTGELFFGEGSRLTVL.